This T cell receptor (beta chain) was sequenced in a study of neoadjuvant anti-PD-1 for oral cavity cancer. Whole-study context: Around day 43, patients without progression received a fourth nivolumab dose before surgery.

Produced via immunoSEQ multiplex PCR; TCRdb's table is partial and in-frame only. The data show about 79,000 clones, around 88% seen once. Blood cells were analyzed directly, without culture or expansion. The CDR3 has 15 residues. Germline V gives CDR1 GTSNPN, CDR2 SVGIG (reference sequence). V lost 3 bases and J lost 0, with 9 bases in between. The gene calls are TRBV30 and TRBJ1-6; D is unclear. This specimen consisted of PBMCs, obtained before nivolumab (anti-PD-1) treatment. The sequence derives from a person between 40 and 79 years old with oral cavity squamous cell carcinoma. The DNA of the CDR3 is TGTGCCTGGAGACAAATCAGCTCCTATAATTCACCCCTCCACTTT. Its protein is CAWRQISSYNSPLHF.